This T cell receptor (beta chain) is from a study of blood T cell repertoires in COVID-19. At the level of the study: Specimens from acute and convalescent COVID-19 originated in the United States, Italy and Spain. T cells, B-cell-depleted T cells, or PBMCs provided the cDNA or gDNA that served as material.

In the original workflow: Estimates of nucleated cell counts were drawn from the amplification of reference gene primers. TCRdb keeps only in-frame clones here, not all; method: immunoSEQ multiplex PCR. V and J calls plus clone size are reproduced from that table; the DNA served to infer D and trimming. The data show 250,000 or so clones, around 90% seen once. Germline trimming cut 5 bases from V and 3 bases from J; bases unmatched to any gene: 16. Germline V lookup: CDR1 LNHDA, CDR2 SQIVND (reference sequence). This CDR3 contains 18 residues. Enrolled through a virtual design, the participants were between roughly 18 and 100 years of age and came from 24 US areas.

Sequenced input: PBMCs or T cells enriched from blood (not recorded which). The receptor comes from a woman aged 25 to 39 with acute COVID-19. The rearrangement joins TRBV19 to TRBJ2-1, with 7 bases fitting TRBD2. The CDR3 protein is CASSDGVGAGASYNEQFF. The CDR3 coding sequence is TGTGCCAGTAGTGACGGAGTAGGTGCGGGAGCGAGCTACAATGAGCAGTTCTTC.